The 6 T cell receptor beta chains in this list originate from one sample, sequenced in a study of response to subunit inactivated influenza vaccine. TCRdb re-analysed the RT-PCR reads in MiXCR, keeping a single row per CDR3 protein. This sample has a few hundred thousand distinct CDR3 sequences, with roughly 22% found just once. The material sequenced was PBMCs from blood, taken less than 22 months after vaccination. These receptors all come from a man aged 50 to 69 who received an inactivated influenza vaccine.

The rearrangement links TRBV5-1 to TRBJ2-5; TRBD2 aligns across 8 bases. This CDR3 contains 16 residues. J gave up 0 bases and V 4 bases, and 8 bases lay outside the gene matches. Germline V CDR1 and CDR2: SGHRS, YFSETQ. CDR3 nucleotides: TGCGCCAGCAGCCGAGGGGTAGCGGGGTACCAAGAGACCCAGTACTTC. Protein: CASSRGVAGYQETQYF.

This clonotype was seen ten or more times. The V gene is TRBV5-1, the J gene TRBJ1-1, with 7 bases lining up with TRBD1. The V gene end was trimmed by 4 bases and the J gene end by 6 bases; junction bases not matched to a gene: 6. The CDR3 loop spans 13 amino acids. Per the germline V gene, CDR1 is SGHRS and CDR2 is YFSETQ. Written as DNA, the CDR3 is TGCGCCAGCAGCAGCATCCAGGGGGCTGAAGCTTTCTTT. Protein sequence: CASSSIQGAEAFF.

The rearrangement uses TRBV29-1 and TRBJ2-1; TRBD2 is a possible D gene (5 bases). Germline V gene sequence: CDR1 SQVTM, CDR2 ANQGSEA. The length of the CDR3 is 13 residues. With 4 bases removed from V and 2 bases from J, the gap between germline ends came to 9 bases. The DNA of the CDR3 is TGCAGCGTTGTTAAAGCGGCCTACAATGAGCAGTTCTTC. It codes for CSVVKAAYNEQFF.

The chain is built from TRBV12-3 or TRBV12-4 and TRBJ2-2; D is undetermined. The CDR3 is 15 amino acids. Trimming removed 5 bases from V and 6 bases from J, with 16 bases in between. The CDR3 coding sequence is TGTGCCAGCAGTACGCGCCCCCTTGGCTCCGGGGAGCTGTTTTTT. Its protein is CASSTRPLGSGELFF.

This clonotype occurred a few times. The chain joins TRBV29-1 to TRBJ2-7; no clear D gene. The germline gives CDR1 SQVTM, CDR2 ANQGSEA. The CDR3 totals 12 residues. The V end lost 1 base, the J end lost 3 bases, and 7 bases lay between the germline ends. The CDR3 region has the DNA TGCAGCGTTGAAGGTCTTGGCTACGAGCAGTACTTC. Amino acids: CSVEGLGYEQYF.

This clonotype has a handful of counts. The V gene is TRBV29-1, the J gene TRBJ1-2, with D perhaps matching TRBD1 (6 bases). This CDR3 region has 14 residues. Between the trimmed V and J ends, which lost 6 bases and 6 bases, there was a span of 20 bases. The germline CDR1 and CDR2 sequences are SQVTM and ANQGSEA. The CDR3 sequence: CSVAGLGAGDGYTF. The CDR3 DNA reads as TGCAGCGTGGCGGGGTTGGGGGCTGGGGATGGCTACACCTTC. The complete variable domain, with remaining parts taken from reference TRBV29-1 and TRBJ1-2, reads SAVISQKPSRDICQRGTSLTIQCQVDSQVTMMFWYRQQPGQSLTLIATANQGSEATYESGFVIDKFPISRPNLTFSTLTVSNMSPEDSSIYLCSVAGLGAGDGYTFGSGTRLTVV.